This T cell receptor beta chain was recorded in a study of T cell responses to AZD1222 COVID-19 vaccine (dated by TCRdb to about 2021). About the study as a whole: A total of 233 trial participants underwent TCR sequencing, of whom some 210 received two doses of AZD1222 and around 26 received two doses of the MenACWY control vaccine. Enrollment into the trials was organized by age into subgroups of 18-55, 56-69 and 70-plus years, and those subgroups contained roughly 150, 30 and 60 TCR-sequenced participants, respectively. General conclusions and limits of the study: Participants were mostly white British, with more females than males. The authors suggested clonal diversity may have been underestimated. After two AZD1222 doses, spike-specific TCR breadth and depth were significantly higher than at day 0 and than in MenACWY recipients. Only five to seven AZD1222 recipients were SARS-CoV-2 seropositive at baseline, limiting conclusions about previously exposed vaccinees. Because no day 14 peak-response samples were available, the repertoires could be characterized only after the peak T cell response. The 56-69-year group was small, and its depth increase did not reach significance, likely because of low power. Reportedly, almost half of the unique spike-specific TCRs recognized epitopes lying outside the regions that are mutated in the B.1.351 and B.1.1.7 variants. CD4 TCRs associated with the vaccine covered the entire spike protein, and the dominant responses were in regions 160-218 and 743-854.

The CDR3 regions of human TCRbeta chains were analyzed by immunosequencing. The study's own analysis went as follows. Repertoire TCRs were checked for matches against a reference library of SARS-CoV-2-specific TCRs that had been generated using the MIRA antigen-specificity platform. Breadth was defined as the fraction of unique TCRs that were SARS-CoV-2-associated, and depth was defined as the fraction of total T cells that were SARS-CoV-2-associated. Each spike-specific TCR was assigned to its reactive spike region and to a CD4 or CD8 class using the MIRA data. Log10-transformed breadth and depth values were compared by one-way ANOVA with Sidak's multiple comparisons tests. TCRdb took over this immuneACCESS table, retaining in-frame rearrangements with V and J assigned. Such tables are incomplete; in checked studies, under half of the missing clones stem from an unresolved V gene, and the remainder is unexplained. For V, J and clone size, that table is used; D and trimming come from the DNA. The sample table shows some 150,000 clones, and 80% to 85% are seen once. Of the sample, approximately 4% falls within the top ten clones.

The time point tag for this specimen amounts to: baseline before first vaccination. This sample's treatment or condition label indicates: meningococcal conjugate vaccine given as trial control. Vaccinee samples were obtained from the UK trials COV001 and COV002, which included a single-blind randomized controlled phase 2/3 trial of AZD1222 (ChAdOx1 nCoV-19) in healthy adults. For TCRbeta chain sequencing, PBMC samples were collected from trial participants at day 0 and at day 28 after the second dose. In the case of this clone: The specificity of this receptor is unknown. No base quality values were provided; no much bigger clone lies one nucleotide off.

V was cut back by 0 bases and J by 0 bases, leaving a gap of 5 bases between them. The CDR3 contains 14 residues, cysteine and phenylalanine counted. The DNA shown is the 42-base CDR3, in frame from base 1. The germline V gene sets CDR1 to SGDLS and CDR2 to YYNGEE. The sequence was collected from an adult in good health. Sample: peripheral blood, taken on day 0 of MenACWY control vaccination. The chain couples TRBV9 to TRBJ2-3; no D segment can be confidently identified. The bases are TGTGCCAGCAGCGTAGCAGCTAGCACAGATACGCAGTATTTT. This is translated as CASSVAASTDTQYF.